These 6 T cell receptor beta chains were sequenced from one sample in a study of T cells expressing NK-cell markers (dated by TCRdb to 2020 to 2022). Receptors were amplified or captured by 5' RACE. Sequencing was carried out with an Illumina HiSeq 2000. Once TCRdb had reprocessed the reads, it stored one entry per CDR3 protein sequence and supplied no DNA. The sample's table covers about 260,000 distinct CDR3 sequences. The top ten clones comprise approximately 0.42% of the sample. The specimen sequenced was blood T cells: a sorted CD56 or NKG2C T cell subset, CD4+ or CD8+ T cells, or bulk PBMC T cells (not recorded which). The receptors shown here come from a man in his late teens or twenties in good health. Donor details come from another sample of the same person, matched by shared clones.

V and J are TRBV7-2 and TRBJ2-1. The CDR3 sequence is 15 residues long. Germline values: CDR1 SGHTA, CDR2 FQGNSA. This CDR3 reads CASSLLRRSSVTQFF.

CDR3: CASRAGGTGVETQYF. The V call is TRBV5-1, the J call TRBJ2-5; the D call of TRBD1 rests on TCRdb alone, since no DNA is present to check it. From germline, CDR1 is SGHRS and CDR2 YFSETQ. This CDR3 spans 15 amino acids. The full variable domain, with the rest looked up from reference TRBV5-1 and TRBJ2-5, is KAGVTQTPRYLIKTRGQQVTLSCSPISGHRSVSWYQQTPGQGLQFLFEYFSETQRNKGNFPGRFSGRQFSNSRSEMNVSTLELGDSALYLCASRAGGTGVETQYFGPGTRLLVL.

The chain recombines TRBV29-1 with TRBJ1-2. The CDR3 spans 15 residues. Germline V gene sequence: CDR1 SQVTM, CDR2 ANQGSEA. The CDR3 loop is CSVAQDLQANYGYTF.

The chain recombines TRBV5-1 with TRBJ1-1; the TCRdb call, TRBD1, lacks DNA for checking. The CDR3 has 15 residues. From germline, CDR1 is SGHRS and CDR2 YFSETQ. The CDR3: CASSPITGGNTEAFF.

V is TRBV21-1 and J is TRBJ2-3; TCRdb returns TRBD2, unconfirmable since there is no DNA. TRBV21-1 is tagged as a pseudogene. The CDR3 runs to 15 residues. The chain's CDR3 is CASNSAVPSTDTQYF.

This chain connects TRBV19 to TRBJ2-7. The V gene's germline CDR1 is LNHDA and CDR2 SQIVND (reference sequence). The CDR3 is made up of 11 amino acids. CDR3: CASSTLYEQYF.